This TCR beta chain was recovered during a study of T cells in Graves' hyperthyroidism and ophthalmopathy (dated by TCRdb to 2018 to 2020). About the investigation overall: Peripheral blood was sampled at the time of initial diagnosis, prior to any treatment. In more than 5 Graves' hyperthyroidism patients, the study also compared T-cell repertoires from thyroid tissue with T-cell repertoires from blood. Whether ophthalmopathy could be predicted prospectively was tested in an independent validation cohort made up of under 20 hyperthyroidism patients plus 17 patients who later progressed to ophthalmopathy. After blood sampling, hyperthyroidism patients were treated with methimazole at a starting dose of 30 mg daily, and ophthalmopathy patients were treated with high-dose intravenous methylprednisolone. To identify distinguishing TCR V-J signatures, a discovery cohort of around 100 patients was used, comprising 43 with Graves' ophthalmopathy and around 57 with stable Graves' hyperthyroidism. The 100 or so discovery patients were randomly split 7:3 into training and test sets. The paper reports TCR Vbeta CDR3 sequencing of about 140 peripheral blood samples: approximately 43 ophthalmopathy, fewer than 80 hyperthyroidism and approximately 17 progressor patients. Points the paper makes about the study in general: No statistical method was used to set the sample size in advance, and investigators knew the group allocation. Blood samples also contained most of the expanded thyroid clonotypes (frequency above 0.001), which suggests that blood repertoires may reflect thyroid immune responses. In cross-validation, a model built on a 13 V-J signature told ophthalmopathy apart from stable hyperthyroidism with under 90% sensitivity and 81% to 82% specificity, and in testing the same model reached 80%/75%. In validation, progression to ophthalmopathy was predicted by the model with approximately 67% sensitivity and 72% to 85% specificity, a median of 6.5 months before onset.

The TCR beta CDR3 regions were amplified from RNA transcripts. The TCR CDR3 was subjected to a first round of RT-PCR using the HTBI primer set and the Qiagen OneStep RT-PCR kit. A second multiplex PCR round built the libraries, followed by size selection and purification. Paired-end sequencing of the libraries was performed with 100 bp reads on an Illumina HiSeq2000. From the authors' description of their analysis: Raw data were processed with SOAPnuke, discarding reads with adapters, uncalled bases, mean Phred below 15, or no exact constant-primer or identifier match. COPE v1.2.5 was used to merge high-quality paired reads, and clonotypes were defined as unique nucleotide sequences. MiTCR v1.1 was used to align the clonotypes against IMGT TRBV, TRBD and TRBJ reference segments. The analysis was restricted to V-J combinations with a frequency above 0.0001, which together covered 99% to 99.2% of the repertoires. The TCS score was defined as the ratio of F50 (clonal expansion) to E x V (chaos), calculated using BLOSUM62-based TCRdist between CDR3 peptides within each V-J. Welch's t-statistics and random forest reduced fewer than 550 V-J features to fewer than 15, which were used in a naive Bayes classifier (R e1071). TCRdb reworked the public reads: Q25 trimming with fastp, MiXCR clone assembly, productive beta chains retained. Every entry covers one CDR3 protein and lists the most common genes and DNA from its rows. For this entry, the V and J calls and clone size follow TCRdb and not the study's own pipeline. The sample table records roughly 600,000 distinct CDR3 sequences; roughly 14% of these occur just once. Together, the top ten hold about 12% of the sample.

Ophthalmopathy patients had moderately to severely active disease, Clinical Activity Score of at least 3, NOSPECS grade of at least 4, and duration under 3 months. Exclusion was applied to patients with uncontrolled infections, other autoimmune diseases, pregnancy or lactation. Diagnoses were based on clinical symptoms, serum thyroxine and TRAb, thyroid ultrasound and orbital computed tomography. Ficoll-Paque density gradient centrifugation was used to isolate PBMCs from under 11 ml of fresh peripheral blood. Trizol reagent was used to extract total RNA, and RNA quality was then checked on an Agilent 2100 Bioanalyzer. The sample holds many counts of this clonotype. What this receptor recognizes is not known. Per-base qualities were not stored, and no clone one base away is much larger. The specimen sequenced was blood. The origin of this receptor is a woman between 50 and 59 years old with Graves' ophthalmopathy.

The nucleotide sequence is given as TGCAGTGCCAGGACTACCCGGAGGATCTACGAGCAGTACTTC. Its protein product is CSARTTRRIYEQYF. The chain was built from TRBV20-1 and TRBJ2-7; a tentative D call is TRBD2 (6 bases match). Trimming at the junction amounts to 6 bases on V and 3 bases on J, and the germline ends lie 18 bases apart. The CDR3 starts with the cysteine, ends with the phenylalanine, and has 14 residues. Only the CDR3 DNA stays, 42 bases, in frame from base 1. The germline V gene (reference sequence) provides CDR1 DFQATT and CDR2 SNEGSKA.